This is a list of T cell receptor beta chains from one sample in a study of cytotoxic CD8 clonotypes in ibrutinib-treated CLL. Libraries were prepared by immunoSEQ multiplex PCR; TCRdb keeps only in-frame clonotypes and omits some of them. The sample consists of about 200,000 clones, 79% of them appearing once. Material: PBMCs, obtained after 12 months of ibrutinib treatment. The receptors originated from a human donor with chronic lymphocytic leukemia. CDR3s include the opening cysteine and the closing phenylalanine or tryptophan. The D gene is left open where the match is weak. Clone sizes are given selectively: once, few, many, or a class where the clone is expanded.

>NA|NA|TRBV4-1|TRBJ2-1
CASSQDGGSPDEQFF
TGCGCCAGCAGCCAAGATGGAGGGAGTCCGGATGAGCAGTTCTTC
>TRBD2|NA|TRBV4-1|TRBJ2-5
CASSQPSGGPQETQYF
TGCGCCAGCAGCCAACCCAGCGGGGGACCCCAAGAGACCCAGTACTTC
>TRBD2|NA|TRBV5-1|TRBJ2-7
CASSLAASGRQHYEQYF
TGCGCCAGCAGCTTGGCGGCTAGCGGGAGACAACACTACGAGCAGTACTTC
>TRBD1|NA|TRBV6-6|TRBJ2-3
CASRDRGRGTDTQYF
TGTGCCTCCCGGGACAGGGGGCGCGGGACAGATACGCAGTATTTT
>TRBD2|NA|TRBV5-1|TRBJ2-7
CASTWTSGATYEQYF
TGCGCCAGCACCTGGACTAGCGGGGCCACTTACGAGCAGTACTTC
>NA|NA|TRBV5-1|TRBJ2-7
CASSFSQGVPEQYF
TGCGCCAGCAGCTTCTCACAGGGCGTCCCTGAGCAGTACTTC
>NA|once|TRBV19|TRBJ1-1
CASRKRGEDTEAFF
TGTGCCAGTAGGAAAAGGGGAGAGGACACTGAAGCTTTCTTT
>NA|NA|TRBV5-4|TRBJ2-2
CASSPQRGRGTGELFF
TGTGCCAGCAGCCCCCAGAGGGGGCGGGGGACCGGGGAGCTGTTTTTT
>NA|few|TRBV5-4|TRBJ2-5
CASSLFGQETQYF
TGTGCCAGCAGCTTGTTCGGTCAGGAGACCCAGTACTTC
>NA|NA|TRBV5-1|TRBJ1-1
CASSTQGFNTEAFF
TGCGCCAGCAGCACACAGGGATTTAACACTGAAGCTTTCTTT
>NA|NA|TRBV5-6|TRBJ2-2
CASSLEGVTRLQTGELFF
TGTGCCAGCAGCTTGGAAGGGGTCACCAGGCTTCAGACCGGGGAGCTGTTTTTT
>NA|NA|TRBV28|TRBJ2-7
CASSLPRYEQYF
TGTGCCAGCAGTTTGCCGCGGTACGAGCAGTACTTC
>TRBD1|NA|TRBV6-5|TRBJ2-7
CASSYSRGRGSHEQYF
TGTGCCAGCAGTTACTCGAGGGGCAGGGGGTCCCACGAGCAGTACTTC
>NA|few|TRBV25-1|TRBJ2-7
CASSEFWPSEQYF
TGTGCCAGCAGTGAATTTTGGCCCTCCGAGCAGTACTTC
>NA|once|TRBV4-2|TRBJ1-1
CASSLGGVTNTEAFF
TGTGCCAGCAGCTTGGGTGGGGTAACGAACACTGAAGCTTTCTTT
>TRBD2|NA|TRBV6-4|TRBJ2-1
CASSDLAGGTEQFF
TGTGCCAGCAGTGATCTAGCGGGGGGGACCGAGCAGTTCTTC
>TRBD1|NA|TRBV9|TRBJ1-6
CASSLRQGANSPLHF
TGTGCCAGCAGCCTAAGACAGGGGGCAAATTCACCCCTCCACTTT
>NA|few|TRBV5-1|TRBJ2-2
CASSLSRELFF
TGCGCCAGCAGCTTGTCTAGGGAGCTGTTTTTT
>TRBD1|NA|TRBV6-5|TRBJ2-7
CASSRQGAAYEQYF
TGTGCCAGCAGCAGACAGGGGGCGGCGTACGAGCAGTACTTC
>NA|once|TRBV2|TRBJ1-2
CASGRPGYTF
TGTGCCAGCGGCCGGCCGGGCTACACCTTC
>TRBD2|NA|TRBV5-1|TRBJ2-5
CASSLAVLAGTPNQETQYF
TGCGCCAGCAGCTTGGCCGTTCTAGCGGGAACACCCAACCAAGAGACCCAGTACTTC
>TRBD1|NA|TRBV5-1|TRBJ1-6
CASSLGGTETNSPLHF
TGCGCCAGCAGCTTGGGCGGGACAGAGACAAATTCACCCCTCCACTTT
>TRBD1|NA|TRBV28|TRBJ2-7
CASSLIAGGSYEQYF
TGTGCCAGCAGTTTAATCGCAGGGGGCTCCTACGAGCAGTACTTC
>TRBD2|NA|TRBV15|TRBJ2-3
CATAPGGPTDTQYF
TGTGCCACCGCCCCGGGGGGGCCAACAGATACGCAGTATTTT
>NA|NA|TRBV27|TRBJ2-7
CASSLNGLGYEQYF
TGTGCCAGCAGTTTAAACGGGTTGGGTTACGAGCAGTACTTC
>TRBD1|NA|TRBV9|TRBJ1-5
CASSVAGQSNQPQHF
TGTGCCAGCAGCGTAGCGGGACAGAGCAATCAGCCCCAGCATTTT
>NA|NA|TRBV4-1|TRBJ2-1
CASSQGPARVLFEQFF
TGCGCCAGCAGCCAAGGGCCAGCTAGAGTACTATTTGAGCAGTTCTTC
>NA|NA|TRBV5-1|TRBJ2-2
CASRELDGELFF
TGCGCCAGCAGGGAGTTGGACGGGGAGCTGTTTTTT
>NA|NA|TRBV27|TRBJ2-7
CASSKRGYSGEQYF
TGTGCCAGCAGTAAAAGAGGGTATTCTGGGGAGCAGTACTTC
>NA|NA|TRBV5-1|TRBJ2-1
CASSLDGATYNEQFF
TGCGCCAGCAGCTTGGATGGCGCGACCTACAATGAGCAGTTCTTC
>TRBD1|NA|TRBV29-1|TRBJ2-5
CSVGTANQETQYF
TGCAGCGTAGGGACAGCTAACCAAGAGACCCAGTACTTC
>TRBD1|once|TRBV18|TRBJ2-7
CASSLYRDSFYEQYF
TGTGCCAGCTCACTCTACCGGGACAGCTTCTACGAGCAGTACTTC
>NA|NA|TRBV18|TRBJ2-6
CASSTTARGANVLTF
TGTGCCAGCTCCACCACGGCGCGAGGGGCCAACGTCCTGACTTTC
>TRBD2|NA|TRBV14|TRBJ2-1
CASSDSGIGLNEQFF
TGTGCCAGCAGCGATAGCGGGATCGGGTTGAATGAGCAGTTCTTC
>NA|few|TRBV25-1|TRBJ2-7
CASSDTPGDEQYF
TGTGCCAGCAGTGATACCCCAGGGGACGAGCAGTACTTC
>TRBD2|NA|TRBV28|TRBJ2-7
CASSYEREGGTSYEQYF
TGTGCCAGCAGTTACGAGCGGGAAGGAGGGACTTCCTACGAGCAGTACTTC
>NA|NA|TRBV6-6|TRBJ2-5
CASRQGWETQYF
TGTGCCAGCAGGCAGGGGTGGGAGACCCAGTACTTC
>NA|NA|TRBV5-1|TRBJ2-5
CASSLARLRETQYF
TGCGCCAGCAGCTTGGCCCGGCTGAGGGAGACCCAGTACTTC
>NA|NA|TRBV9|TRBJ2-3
CASSVGPRRTDTQYF
TGTGCCAGCAGCGTAGGACCCCGGCGCACAGATACGCAGTATTTT
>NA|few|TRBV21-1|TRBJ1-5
CASSKGAGWDQPQHF
TGTGCCAGCAGCAAAGGGGCGGGCTGGGATCAGCCCCAGCATTTT
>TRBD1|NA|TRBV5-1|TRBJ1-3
CASSLLGQAPNTIYF
TGCGCCAGCAGCTTGCTCGGACAGGCTCCAAACACCATATATTTT
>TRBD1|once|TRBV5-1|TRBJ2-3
CASSYDRGQAGDTQYF
TGCGCCAGCAGCTATGACAGGGGTCAGGCTGGAGATACGCAGTATTTT
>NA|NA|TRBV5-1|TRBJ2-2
CASRVAENTGELFF
TGCGCCAGCAGGGTAGCGGAGAACACCGGGGAGCTGTTTTTT
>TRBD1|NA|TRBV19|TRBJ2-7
CASSPTGTGGIEQYF
TGTGCCAGTAGCCCTACCGGGACAGGGGGCATCGAGCAGTACTTC
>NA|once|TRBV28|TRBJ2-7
CASSLSTYEQYF
TGTGCCAGCAGTTTAAGTACCTACGAGCAGTACTTC
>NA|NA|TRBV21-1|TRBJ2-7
CASSNGQGHEQYF
TGTGCCAGCAGCAACGGACAGGGCCACGAGCAGTACTTC
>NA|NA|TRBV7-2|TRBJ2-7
CASSSTHYEQYF
TGTGCCAGCAGCTCCACTCACTACGAGCAGTACTTC
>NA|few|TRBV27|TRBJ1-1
CASSTIDRKAFF
TGTGCCAGCTCAACCATCGACAGGAAAGCTTTCTTT
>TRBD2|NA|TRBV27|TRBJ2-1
CASSLRAGGYNEQFF
TGTGCCAGCAGTTTAAGGGCGGGGGGTTACAATGAGCAGTTCTTC
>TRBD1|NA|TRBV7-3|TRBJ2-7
CASSLAPRGQDEQYF
TGTGCCAGCAGCTTAGCGCCCAGGGGGCAAGACGAGCAGTACTTC
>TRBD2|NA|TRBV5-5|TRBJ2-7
CASSLRLAGSLRLEQYF
TGTGCCAGCAGCTTAAGGCTAGCGGGTTCCTTGAGGCTCGAGCAGTACTTC
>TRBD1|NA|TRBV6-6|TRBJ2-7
CATNLRQGDGGEQYF
TGTGCCACCAACCTCCGACAGGGGGATGGGGGGGAGCAGTACTTC
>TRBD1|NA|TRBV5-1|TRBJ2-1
CATYKIPGQDYNEQFF
TGCGCCACTTACAAAATCCCGGGACAGGACTACAATGAGCAGTTCTTC
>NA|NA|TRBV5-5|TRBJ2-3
CASSSTLPGPPRGTDTQYF
TGTGCCAGCAGTTCGACTTTGCCGGGACCACCAAGGGGCACAGATACGCAGTATTTT
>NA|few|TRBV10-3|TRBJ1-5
CAISESGASNQPQHF
TGTGCCATCAGTGAGTCCGGGGCTTCCAATCAGCCCCAGCATTTT
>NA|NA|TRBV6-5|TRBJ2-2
CASSYSAANTGELFF
TGTGCCAGCAGTTACTCGGCCGCGAACACCGGGGAGCTGTTTTTT
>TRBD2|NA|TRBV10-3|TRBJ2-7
CAISILAGTYEQYF
TGTGCCATCAGTATACTAGCGGGAACCTACGAGCAGTACTTC
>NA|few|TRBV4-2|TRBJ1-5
CASSQDSRSNQPQHF
TGTGCCAGCAGCCAAGATTCCCGTAGCAATCAGCCCCAGCATTTT
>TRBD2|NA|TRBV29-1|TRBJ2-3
CSVGAVAGITDTQYF
TGCAGCGTTGGGGCGGTAGCGGGGATCACAGATACGCAGTATTTT